This T cell receptor (beta chain) is from a study of metastatic and nonmetastatic thyroid tumors. The study, taken as a whole, reports: When malignant thyroid tumors were compared with benign nodules, TCR beta diversity was reportedly significantly higher in the malignant tumors. This held in both blood and tumor samples.

CDR1 is KGHSH, CDR2 LQKENI, per germline. This CDR3 is 15 amino acids long. V was trimmed by 3 bases and J by 12 bases, leaving 21 bases between them. TCRdb reassembled clones from the PCR reads with MiXCR. Of roughly 58,000 clones in the sample, 4% to 4.5% are singletons; the top ten hold 20% to 25%. Nobody among the patients had been given any treatment before thyroid surgery. This clone was observed a few times. Its antigen is unknown. The chain uses TRBV18 and TRBJ1-5; D is uncertain. The sequenced sample consisted of blood. This TCR was sampled from a female donor with papillary thyroid cancer or a benign thyroid nodule (not recorded which). Some clones in this sample may be carry-over from other donors' samples. Written as DNA, the CDR3 is TGTGCCAGCTCACCCTTCGGAAACCTCGACACGGTCCAGCATTTT. Amino acid sequence: CASSPFGNLDTVQHF.